This T cell receptor beta chain was captured in a study of T cells in lung cancer brain metastases. Study as a whole: Tobacco use history was present in about 85% of the 20 patients, median 40 pack-years.

Guided by marked H&E slides, tumor areas were macrodissected from about five unstained, deparaffinized roughly 9.8 um sections. Sequencing used immunoSEQ multiplex PCR; TCRdb keeps in-frame clones, though not all of them. The sample includes 4,000 to 5,500 clones, 87% of them seen just once. CDR1 and CDR2 (germline): SGHRS, YFSETQ. V dropped 0 bases and J dropped 2 bases, with 10 bases sitting between them. CDR3 length equals 15 residues. The sample comprised tumor tissue from the primary lung tumor. J is TRBJ2-3 and V is TRBV5-1; D gene unclear. The sequence was obtained from a woman in her 50s with non-small cell lung cancer. The CDR3 loop reads CASSLGHRDTDTQYF. CDR3 sequence (DNA): TGCGCCAGCAGCTTGGGACACCGAGACACAGATACGCAGTATTTT.